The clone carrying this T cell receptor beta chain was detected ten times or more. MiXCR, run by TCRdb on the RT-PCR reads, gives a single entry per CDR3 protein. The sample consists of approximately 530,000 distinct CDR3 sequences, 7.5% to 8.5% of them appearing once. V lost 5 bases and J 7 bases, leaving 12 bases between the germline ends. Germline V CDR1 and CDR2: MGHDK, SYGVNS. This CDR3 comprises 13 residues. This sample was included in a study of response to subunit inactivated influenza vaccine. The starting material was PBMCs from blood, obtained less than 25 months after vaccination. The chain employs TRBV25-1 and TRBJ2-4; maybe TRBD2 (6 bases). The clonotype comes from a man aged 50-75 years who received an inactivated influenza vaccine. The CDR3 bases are TGTGCCAGCAGTAATCCGGGACTGAACATTCAGTACTTC. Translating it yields CASSNPGLNIQYF.